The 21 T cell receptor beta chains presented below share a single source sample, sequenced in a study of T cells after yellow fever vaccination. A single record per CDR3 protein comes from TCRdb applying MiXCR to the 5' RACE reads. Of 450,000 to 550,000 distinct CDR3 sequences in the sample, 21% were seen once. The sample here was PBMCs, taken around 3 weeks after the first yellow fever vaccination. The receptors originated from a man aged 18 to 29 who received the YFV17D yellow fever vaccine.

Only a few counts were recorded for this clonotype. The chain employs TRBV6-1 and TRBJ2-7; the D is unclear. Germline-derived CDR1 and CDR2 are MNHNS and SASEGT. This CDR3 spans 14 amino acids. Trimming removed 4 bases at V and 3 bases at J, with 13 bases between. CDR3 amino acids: CASSAGSTYYEQYF. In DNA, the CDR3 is TGTGCCAGCAGTGCCGGGTCGACATACTACGAGCAGTACTTC.

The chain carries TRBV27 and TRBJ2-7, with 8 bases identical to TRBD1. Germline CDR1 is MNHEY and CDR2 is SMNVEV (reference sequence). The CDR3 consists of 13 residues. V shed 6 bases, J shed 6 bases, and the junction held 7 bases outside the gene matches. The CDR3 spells CASSLATGAEQYF. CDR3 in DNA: TGTGCCAGCAGCCTCGCGACAGGGGCCGAGCAGTACTTC.

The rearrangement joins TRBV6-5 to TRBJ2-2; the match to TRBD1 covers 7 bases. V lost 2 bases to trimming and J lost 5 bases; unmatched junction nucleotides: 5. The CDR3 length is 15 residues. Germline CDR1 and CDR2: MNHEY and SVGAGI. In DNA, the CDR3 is TGTGCCAGCAGTTACCAGGGACAGTCAACCGGGGAGCTGTTTTTT. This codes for CASSYQGQSTGELFF.

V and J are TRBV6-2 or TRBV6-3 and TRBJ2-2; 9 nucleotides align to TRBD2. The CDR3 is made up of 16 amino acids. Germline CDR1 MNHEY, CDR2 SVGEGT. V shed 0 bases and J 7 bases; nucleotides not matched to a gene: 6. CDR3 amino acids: CASSYSGGGAFGELFF. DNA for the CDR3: TGTGCCAGCAGTTACTCTGGCGGGGGGGCCTTCGGGGAGCTGTTTTTT.

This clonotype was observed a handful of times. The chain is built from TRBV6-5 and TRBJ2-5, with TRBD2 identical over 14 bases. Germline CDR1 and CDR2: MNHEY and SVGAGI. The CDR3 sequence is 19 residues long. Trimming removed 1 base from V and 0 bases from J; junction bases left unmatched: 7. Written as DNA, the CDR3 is TGTGCCAGCAGTTACTATGGACTAGCGGGGGGACCGTACCAAGAGACCCAGTACTTC. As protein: CASSYYGLAGGPYQETQYF.

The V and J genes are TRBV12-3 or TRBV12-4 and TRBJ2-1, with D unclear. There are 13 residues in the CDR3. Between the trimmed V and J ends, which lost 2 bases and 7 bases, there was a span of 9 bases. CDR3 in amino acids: CASSLIAANEQFF. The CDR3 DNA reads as TGTGCCAGCAGTTTAATTGCTGCGAATGAGCAGTTCTTC.

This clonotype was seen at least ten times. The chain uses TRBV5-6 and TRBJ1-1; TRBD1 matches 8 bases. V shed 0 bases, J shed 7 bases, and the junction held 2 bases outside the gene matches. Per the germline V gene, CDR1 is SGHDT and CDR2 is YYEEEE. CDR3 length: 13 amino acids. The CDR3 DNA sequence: TGTGCCAGCAGCTTGGGACAGGGGATTGAAGCTTTCTTT. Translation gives CASSLGQGIEAFF.

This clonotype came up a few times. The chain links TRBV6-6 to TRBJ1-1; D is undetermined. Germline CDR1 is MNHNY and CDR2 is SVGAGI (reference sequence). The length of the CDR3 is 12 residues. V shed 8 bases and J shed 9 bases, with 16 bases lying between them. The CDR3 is CASLGRGRKAFF. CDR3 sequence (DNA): TGTGCCAGCCTTGGACGAGGCCGTAAAGCTTTCTTT.

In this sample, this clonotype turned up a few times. The CDR3 is CASSTGQTNEQFF. The CDR3 bases are TGCGCCAGCAGCACCGGACAGACCAATGAGCAGTTCTTC. The chain employs TRBV5-1 and TRBJ2-1; D may be TRBD1 (6 bases). Trimming cost V 4 bases and J 6 bases, with 11 bases left between them. This CDR3 region has 13 residues. CDR1 and CDR2 (germline): SGHRS, YFSETQ.

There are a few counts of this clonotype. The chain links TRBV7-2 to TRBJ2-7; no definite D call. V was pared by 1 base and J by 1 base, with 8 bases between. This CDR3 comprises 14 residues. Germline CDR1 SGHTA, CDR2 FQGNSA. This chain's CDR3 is CASSLVLQSYEQYF. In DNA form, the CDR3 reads TGTGCCAGCAGCTTAGTATTACAGTCCTACGAGCAGTACTTC.

CDR3 loop: CASTRSTSTDTQYF. The CDR3 nucleotides are TGTGCCAGTACTAGATCCACTAGCACAGATACGCAGTATTTT. This sequence joins TRBV6-1 and TRBJ2-3; D perhaps matches TRBD2 (5 bases). Germline CDR1 reads MNHNS; CDR2 reads SASEGT. Trimming left V 9 bases short and J 0 bases short, with 13 bases between. The CDR3 is made up of 14 amino acids.

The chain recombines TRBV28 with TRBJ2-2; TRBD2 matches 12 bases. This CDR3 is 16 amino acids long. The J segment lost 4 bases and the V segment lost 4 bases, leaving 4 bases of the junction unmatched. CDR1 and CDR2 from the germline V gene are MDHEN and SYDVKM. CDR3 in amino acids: CASSSSGGAITGELFF. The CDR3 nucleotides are TGTGCCAGCAGTTCTAGCGGGGGGGCGATCACCGGGGAGCTGTTTTTT.

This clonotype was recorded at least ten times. The CDR3 loop is CASSLVGGGPQFF. CDR3 coding DNA: TGTGCCAGCAGCTTGGTCGGGGGGGGCCCGCAGTTCTTC. The chain is built from TRBV7-2 and TRBJ2-1; 8 bases align to TRBD2. The CDR3 has 13 residues. CDR1 and CDR2 from the germline V gene are SGHTA and FQGNSA. With 3 bases clipped from V and 12 bases from J, the junction kept 7 bases outside the gene matches.

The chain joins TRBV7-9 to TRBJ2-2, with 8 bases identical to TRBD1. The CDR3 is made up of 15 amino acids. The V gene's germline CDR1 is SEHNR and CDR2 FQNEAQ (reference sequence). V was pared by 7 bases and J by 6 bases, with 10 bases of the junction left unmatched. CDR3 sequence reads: CASNIQGDGAGELFF. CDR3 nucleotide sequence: TGTGCCAGCAACATACAGGGGGACGGGGCCGGGGAGCTGTTTTTT.

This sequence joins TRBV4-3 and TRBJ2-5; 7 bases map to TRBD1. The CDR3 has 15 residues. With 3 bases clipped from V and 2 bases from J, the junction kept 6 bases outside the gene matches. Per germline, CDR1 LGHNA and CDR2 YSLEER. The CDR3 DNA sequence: TGCGCCAGCAGCCAGATCTCGGGACAGCAAGAGACCCAGTACTTC. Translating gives CASSQISGQQETQYF.

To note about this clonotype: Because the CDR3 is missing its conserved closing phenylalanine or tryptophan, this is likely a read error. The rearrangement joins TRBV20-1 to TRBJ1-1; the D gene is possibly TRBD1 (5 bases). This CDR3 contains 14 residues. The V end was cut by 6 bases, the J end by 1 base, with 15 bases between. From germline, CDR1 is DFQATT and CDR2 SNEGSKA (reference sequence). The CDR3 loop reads CSALFGQGNTEAFS. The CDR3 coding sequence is TGCAGTGCATTGTTTGGTCAGGGGAACACTGAAGCTTTCTCT.

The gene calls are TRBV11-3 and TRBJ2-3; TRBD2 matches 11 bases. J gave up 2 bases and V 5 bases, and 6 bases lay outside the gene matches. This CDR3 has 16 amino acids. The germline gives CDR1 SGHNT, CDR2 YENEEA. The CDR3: CASSAGTSGFTDTQYF. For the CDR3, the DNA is TGTGCCAGCAGCGCCGGGACTAGCGGTTTCACAGATACGCAGTATTTT.

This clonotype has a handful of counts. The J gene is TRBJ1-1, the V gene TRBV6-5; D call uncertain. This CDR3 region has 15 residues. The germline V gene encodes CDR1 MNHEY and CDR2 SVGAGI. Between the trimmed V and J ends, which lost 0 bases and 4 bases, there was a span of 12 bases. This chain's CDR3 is CASSYSGPSGTEAFF. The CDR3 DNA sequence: TGTGCCAGCAGTTACTCGGGTCCCTCGGGCACTGAAGCTTTCTTT.

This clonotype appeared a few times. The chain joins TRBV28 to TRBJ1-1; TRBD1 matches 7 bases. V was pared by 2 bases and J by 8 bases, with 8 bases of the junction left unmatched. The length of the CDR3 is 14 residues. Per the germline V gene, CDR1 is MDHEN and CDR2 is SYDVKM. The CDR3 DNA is TGTGCCAGCAGTTTAGGCGGGGACAGCGAGGAAGCTTTCTTT. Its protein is CASSLGGDSEEAFF.

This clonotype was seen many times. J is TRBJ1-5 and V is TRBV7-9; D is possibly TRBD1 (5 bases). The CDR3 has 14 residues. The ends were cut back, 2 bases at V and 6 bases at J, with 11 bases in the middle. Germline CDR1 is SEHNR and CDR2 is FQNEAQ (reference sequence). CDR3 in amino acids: CASSLSGLGQPQHF. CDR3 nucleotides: TGTGCCAGCAGCTTATCAGGGTTGGGTCAGCCCCAGCATTTT. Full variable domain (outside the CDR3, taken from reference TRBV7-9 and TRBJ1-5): DTGVSQNPRHKITKRGQNVTFRCDPISEHNRLYWYRQTLGQGPEFLTYFQNEAQLEKSRLLSDRFSAERPKGSFSTLEIQRTEQGDSAMYLCASSLSGLGQPQHFGDGTRLSIL.

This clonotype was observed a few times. CDR3: CASGPGGFSYNEQFF. Written as DNA, the CDR3 is TGTGCCAGCGGGCCCGGCGGGTTTTCCTACAATGAGCAGTTCTTC. The gene calls are TRBV6-1 and TRBJ2-1, with D possibly matching TRBD2 (5 bases). CDR1 and CDR2 from the germline V gene are MNHNS and SASEGT. Trimming stripped 8 bases from V and 1 base from J, with 15 bases between. The CDR3 has 15 amino acids.